This paragraph reports one T cell receptor (beta chain). This clonotype was seen ten or more times. Its target antigen remains unknown. No much larger clone is present one base from it, and per-base qualities are unavailable. The sample belongs to a study of early T cells in non-severe SARS-CoV-2 infection (dated by TCRdb to about 2021). For the study in its entirety: Because TCR sequencing relied on bulk RNA taken from unsorted whole blood, pairing of alpha and beta chains was not possible. General study outcomes and caveats: VDJdb matching was skewed toward anti-spike CD8 responses, so virus-specific expansions were likely underestimated and private and CD4 specificities were missed.

There are 18 amino acids in the CDR3, from cysteine to phenylalanine inclusive. The kept DNA is CDR3 alone, 54 bases in frame from the first base. Clipping removes 5 bases from V and 4 bases from J, with 20 as the unmatched junction base count. CDR1 SGHAT and CDR2 FQNNGV are derived from the germline V gene. Set within a cohort of healthcare workers in London, UK, this nested case-control study involved weekly PCR testing of nasopharyngeal swabs along with blood sampling. Healthcare workers were recruited between 23 and 31 March 2020, during the week of the UK lockdown, and were followed weekly for up to about 15 weeks. Receptor libraries were prepared by 5' RACE. Data came from a NextSeq 500. The TCR library protocol attached unique molecular identifiers to individual cDNA molecules to correct for sequencing error and PCR bias. TCR alpha and beta chains were both sequenced, and the abundances of alpha and beta sequences in each sample were closely correlated with each other. The original methods were these. Decombinator V4 was used to annotate TCR sequences for V gene, J gene and CDR3. Expanded TCRs were defined as changing significantly between any two time points under a Poisson model with p below 0.0001. TCR abundances were normalised to the total number of TCRs sequenced per sample and expressed as counts per million. MAIT TCRs were defined by TRAV1-2 paired with TRAJ12, TRAJ20 or TRAJ33, and iNKT TCRs by TRAV10 paired with TRAJ18. VDJdb, accessed 1 November 2021, was searched for CMV, EBV and SARS-CoV-2 annotated TCRs, excluding TCRs annotated for multiple antigens. TCRdb itself trimmed the public reads at Q25 with fastp, ran MiXCR and retained productive beta chains. Identical CDR3 proteins give one entry, which carries the most common genes and DNA. TCRdb assigned the V and J calls; the authors' analysis was not used. Counted in this sample were about 46,000 distinct CDR3 sequences; approximately 5.1% of them appeared once. In total, the top ten clones hold approximately 5.6% of the sample.

The sequence derives from an adult who was a healthcare worker with PCR-confirmed SARS-CoV-2 infection or an uninfected control (not recorded which). The sequences come from whole blood, collected at baseline. Rearrangement joined TRBV11-2 to TRBJ2-7, and 7 junction bases match TRBD2. The CDR3 region: CASSRIRGTGGRNYEQYF. In nucleotide form, the sequence is TGTGCCAGCAGCCGCATCCGAGGGACCGGCGGGAGAAATTACGAGCAGTACTTC.